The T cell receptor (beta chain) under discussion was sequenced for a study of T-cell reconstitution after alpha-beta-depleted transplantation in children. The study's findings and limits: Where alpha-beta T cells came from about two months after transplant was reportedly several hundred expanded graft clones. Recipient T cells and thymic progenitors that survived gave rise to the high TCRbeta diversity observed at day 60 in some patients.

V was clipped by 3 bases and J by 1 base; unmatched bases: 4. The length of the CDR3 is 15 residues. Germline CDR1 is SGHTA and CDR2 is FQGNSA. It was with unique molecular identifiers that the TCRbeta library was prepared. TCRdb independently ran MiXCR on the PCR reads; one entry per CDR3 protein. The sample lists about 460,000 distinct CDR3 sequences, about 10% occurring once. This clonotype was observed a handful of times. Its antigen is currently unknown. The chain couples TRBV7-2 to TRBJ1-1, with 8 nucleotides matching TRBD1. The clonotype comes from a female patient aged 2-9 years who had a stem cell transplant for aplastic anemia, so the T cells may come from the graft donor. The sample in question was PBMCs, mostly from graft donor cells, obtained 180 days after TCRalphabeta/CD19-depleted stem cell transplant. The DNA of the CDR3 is TGTGCCAGCAGCTTCCGGACAGGGCCGAACACTGAAGCTTTCTTT. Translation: CASSFRTGPNTEAFF.